This TCR beta chain was sequenced in a study of shared clonotypes between healthy human individuals. Broader study findings: Among donors, the sharing of clonotypes was expected to be influenced by sequencing depth. Having only a few donors restricted how much genetic and exposure-history diversity was captured.

The sample holds a few counts of this clone. Its antigen is still unknown. Sequencing used immunoSEQ multiplex PCR; TCRdb keeps in-frame clones, though not all of them. The table records nearly 500,000 clones, about three quarters of them present only once. Researchers drew on tens of millions of PBMCs for genomic DNA from unsorted samples. This clonotype was sampled from a woman aged 40 to 49 in good health. Some clones in this sample may be carry-over from other donors' samples. Specimen: PBMCs.

Here the CDR3 reads CACQQGFSYEQYF. CDR3 in DNA: TGTGCCTGTCAGCAGGGATTCTCCTACGAGCAGTACTTC. The rearrangement joins TRBV6-5 to TRBJ2-7; maybe TRBD1 (5 bases). Deletions cut 11 bases from V and 0 bases from J, with 14 bases between. From germline, CDR1 is MNHEY and CDR2 SVGAGI. CDR3 length: 13 amino acids.